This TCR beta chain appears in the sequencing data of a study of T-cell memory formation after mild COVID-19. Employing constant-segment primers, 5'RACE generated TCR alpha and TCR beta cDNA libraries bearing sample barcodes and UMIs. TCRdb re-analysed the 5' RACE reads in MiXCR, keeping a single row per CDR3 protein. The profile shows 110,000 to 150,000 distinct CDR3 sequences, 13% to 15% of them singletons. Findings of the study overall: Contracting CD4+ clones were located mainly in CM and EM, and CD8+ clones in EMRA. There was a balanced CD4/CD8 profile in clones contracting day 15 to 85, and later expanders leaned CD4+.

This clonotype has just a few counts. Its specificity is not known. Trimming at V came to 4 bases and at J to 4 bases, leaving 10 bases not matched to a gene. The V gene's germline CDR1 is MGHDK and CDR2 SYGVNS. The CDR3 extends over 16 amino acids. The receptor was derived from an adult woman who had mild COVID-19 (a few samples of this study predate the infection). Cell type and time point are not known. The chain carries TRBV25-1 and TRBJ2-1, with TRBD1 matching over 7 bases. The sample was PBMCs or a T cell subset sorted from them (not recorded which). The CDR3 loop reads CASSGPTGKEYNEQFF. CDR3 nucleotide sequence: TGTGCCAGCAGTGGTCCGACAGGGAAAGAATACAATGAGCAGTTCTTC.